A single sample gave rise to the 5 T cell receptor beta chains below, sequenced in a study of response to subunit inactivated influenza vaccine. MiXCR was run by TCRdb on the RT-PCR reads, yielding one entry per CDR3 protein. The profile covers 530,000 or so distinct CDR3 sequences, with about 15% appearing a single time and 11% taken by the ten largest. Here the sequenced sample was PBMCs from blood, taken 11 to 12 days after vaccination. These receptors originate from a middle-aged man who received an inactivated influenza vaccine.

This chain joins TRBV4-2 and TRBJ2-1; 12 bases fit TRBD2. Germline values: CDR1 LGHNA, CDR2 YNFKEQ. Trimming took 0 bases from V and 9 from J; bases not matched to a gene: 3. The CDR3 contains 15 residues. DNA of the CDR3: TGTGCCAGCAGCCAAGAGACTAGCGGGAGAGGTGAGCAGTTCTTC. Protein: CASSQETSGRGEQFF.

This clonotype appeared a few times. The chain has TRBV9 and TRBJ2-5; 9 positions match TRBD1. The CDR3 contains 14 residues. Unmatched junction bases numbered 4, after V lost 0 bases and J lost 7 bases. Germline V gene data show CDR1 as SGDLS and CDR2 as YYNGEE. This chain's CDR3 is CASSVDVGQGTQYF. DNA of the CDR3: TGTGCCAGCAGCGTAGATGTGGGACAGGGGACCCAGTACTTC.

The V gene is TRBV4-2, the J gene TRBJ2-1; 7 bases agree with TRBD1. J gave up 9 bases and V 0 bases, and 11 bases lay outside the gene matches. The CDR3 length is 16 residues. In germline, CDR1 is LGHNA, CDR2 YNFKEQ. In DNA form, the CDR3 reads TGTGCCAGCAGCCAAGAGTGGAGACAGGGTTTTTCTGAGCAGTTCTTC. Translating gives CASSQEWRQGFSEQFF.

There are a few counts of this clonotype. V and J are TRBV10-3 and TRBJ2-1; 7 bases match TRBD1. Per the germline V gene, CDR1 is ENHRY and CDR2 is SYGVKD. The CDR3 sequence is 12 residues long. The V segment lost 5 bases and the J segment 6 bases; nucleotides outside the gene matches: 1. CDR3 in DNA: TGTGCCATCAGTACAGGGGCCAATGAGCAGTTCTTC. It translates to CAISTGANEQFF.

This clonotype was seen only a few times. The gene calls are TRBV12-3 or TRBV12-4 and TRBJ1-5; no clear D gene. The CDR3 sequence is 12 residues long. V was shortened by 5 bases and J by 8 bases, with 10 bases between the two germline ends. The CDR3 DNA reads TGTGCCAGCAGTATGTTACAAGAGCCCCAGCATTTT. It translates to CASSMLQEPQHF.